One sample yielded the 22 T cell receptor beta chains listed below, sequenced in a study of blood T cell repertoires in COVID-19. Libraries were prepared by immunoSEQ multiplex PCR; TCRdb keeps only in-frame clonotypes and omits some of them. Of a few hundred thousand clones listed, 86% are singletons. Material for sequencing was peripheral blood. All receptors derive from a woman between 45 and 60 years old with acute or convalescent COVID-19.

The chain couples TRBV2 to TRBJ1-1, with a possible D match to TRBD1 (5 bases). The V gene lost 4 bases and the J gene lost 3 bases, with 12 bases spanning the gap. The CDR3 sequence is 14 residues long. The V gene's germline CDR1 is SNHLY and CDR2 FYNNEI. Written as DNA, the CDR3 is TGTGCCAGCAGTGCTGGACATCTTTACACTGAAGCTTTCTTT. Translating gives CASSAGHLYTEAFF.

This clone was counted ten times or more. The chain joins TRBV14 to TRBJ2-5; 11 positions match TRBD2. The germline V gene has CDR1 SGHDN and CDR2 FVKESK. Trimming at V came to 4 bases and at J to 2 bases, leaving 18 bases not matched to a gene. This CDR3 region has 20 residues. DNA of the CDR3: TGTGCCAGCAGCCCGGGACTAGCGGCAAGGGGATGGACATTACAAGAGACCCAGTACTTC. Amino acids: CASSPGLAARGWTLQETQYF.

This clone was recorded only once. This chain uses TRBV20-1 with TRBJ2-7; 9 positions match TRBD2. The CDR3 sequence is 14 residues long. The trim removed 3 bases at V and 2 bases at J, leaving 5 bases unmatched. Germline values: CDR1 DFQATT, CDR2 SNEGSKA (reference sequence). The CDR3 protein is CSASETSGPYEQYF. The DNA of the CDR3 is TGCAGTGCTAGTGAGACTAGCGGTCCCTACGAGCAGTACTTC.

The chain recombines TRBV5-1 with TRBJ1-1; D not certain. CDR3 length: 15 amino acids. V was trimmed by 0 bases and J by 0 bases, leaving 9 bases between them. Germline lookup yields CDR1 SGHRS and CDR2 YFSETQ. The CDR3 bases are TGCGCCAGCAGCTTGGTGACGGGAGTGAACACTGAAGCTTTCTTT. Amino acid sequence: CASSLVTGVNTEAFF.

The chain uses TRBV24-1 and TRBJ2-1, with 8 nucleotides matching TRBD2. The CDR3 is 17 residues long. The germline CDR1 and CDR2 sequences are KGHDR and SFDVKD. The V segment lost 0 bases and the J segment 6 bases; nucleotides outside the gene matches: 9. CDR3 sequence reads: CATSDLRGAGAGNEQFF. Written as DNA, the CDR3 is TGTGCCACCAGTGATTTGCGTGGAGCGGGAGCCGGCAATGAGCAGTTCTTC.

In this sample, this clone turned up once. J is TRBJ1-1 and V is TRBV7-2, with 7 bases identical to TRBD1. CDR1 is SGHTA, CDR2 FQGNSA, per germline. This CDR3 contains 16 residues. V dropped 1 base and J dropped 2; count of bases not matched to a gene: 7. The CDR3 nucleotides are TGTGCCAGCAGCTTAGTTACCGGGACAGCAAACACTGAAGCTTTCTTT. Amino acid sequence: CASSLVTGTANTEAFF. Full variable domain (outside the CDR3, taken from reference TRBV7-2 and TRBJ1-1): GAGVSQSPSNKVTEKGKDVELRCDPISGHTALYWYRQSLGQGLEFLIYFQGNSAPDKSGLPSDRFSAERTGGSVSTLTIQRTQQEDSAVYLCASSLVTGTANTEAFFGQGTRLTVV.

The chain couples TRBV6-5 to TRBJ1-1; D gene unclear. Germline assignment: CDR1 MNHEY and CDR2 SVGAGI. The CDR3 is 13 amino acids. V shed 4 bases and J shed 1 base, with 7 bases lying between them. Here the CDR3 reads CASSFRENTEAFF. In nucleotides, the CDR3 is TGTGCCAGCAGTTTCCGGGAGAACACTGAAGCTTTCTTT.

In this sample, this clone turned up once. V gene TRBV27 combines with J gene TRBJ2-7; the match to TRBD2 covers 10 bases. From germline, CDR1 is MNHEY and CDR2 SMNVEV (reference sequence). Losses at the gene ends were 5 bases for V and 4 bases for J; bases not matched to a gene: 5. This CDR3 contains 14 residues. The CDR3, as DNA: TGTGCCAGCAGTACTACTAGCGGGGCATACGAGCAGTACTTC. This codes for CASSTTSGAYEQYF.

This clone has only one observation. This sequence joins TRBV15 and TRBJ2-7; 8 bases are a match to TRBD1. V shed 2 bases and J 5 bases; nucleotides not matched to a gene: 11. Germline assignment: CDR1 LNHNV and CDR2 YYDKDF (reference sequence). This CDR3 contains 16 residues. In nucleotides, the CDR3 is TGTGCCACCAGCAGAAGCTCCGGGACAGGTATCAACGAGCAGTACTTC. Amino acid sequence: CATSRSSGTGINEQYF.

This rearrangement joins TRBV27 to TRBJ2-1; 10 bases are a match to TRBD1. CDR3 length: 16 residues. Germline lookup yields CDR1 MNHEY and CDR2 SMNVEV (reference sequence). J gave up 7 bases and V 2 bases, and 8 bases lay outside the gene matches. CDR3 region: CASSLKDRGYVNEQFF. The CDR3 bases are TGTGCCAGCAGTTTAAAGGACAGGGGGTATGTTAATGAGCAGTTCTTC.

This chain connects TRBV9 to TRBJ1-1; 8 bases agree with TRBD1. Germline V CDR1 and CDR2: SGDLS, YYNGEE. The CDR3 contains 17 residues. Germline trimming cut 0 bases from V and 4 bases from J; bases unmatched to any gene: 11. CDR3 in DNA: TGTGCCAGCAGCGTAGACCCAGGGGGCAGTGGTATCACTGAAGCTTTCTTT. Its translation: CASSVDPGGSGITEAFF.

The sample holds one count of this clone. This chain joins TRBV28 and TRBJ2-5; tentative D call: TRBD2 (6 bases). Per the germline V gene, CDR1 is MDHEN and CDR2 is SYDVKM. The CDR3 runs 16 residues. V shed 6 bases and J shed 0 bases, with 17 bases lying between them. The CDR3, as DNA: TGTGCCAGCAGCTCGCCGAGCGGAGGGTACCAAGAGACCCAGTACTTC. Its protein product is CASSSPSGGYQETQYF.

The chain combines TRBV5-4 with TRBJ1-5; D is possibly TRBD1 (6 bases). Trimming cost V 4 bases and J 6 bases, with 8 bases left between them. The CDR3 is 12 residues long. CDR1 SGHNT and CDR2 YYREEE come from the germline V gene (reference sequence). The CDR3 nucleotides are TGTGCCAGCAGCGTACAGGGTCAGCCCCAGCATTTT. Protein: CASSVQGQPQHF.

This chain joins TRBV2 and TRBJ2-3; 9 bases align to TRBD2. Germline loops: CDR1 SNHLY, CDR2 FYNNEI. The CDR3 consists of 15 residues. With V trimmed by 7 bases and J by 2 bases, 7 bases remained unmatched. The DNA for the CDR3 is TGTGCCAGCACCCTGACTAGCGGATCCACAGATACGCAGTATTTT. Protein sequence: CASTLTSGSTDTQYF. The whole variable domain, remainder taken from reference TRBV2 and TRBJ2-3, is EPEVTQTPSHQVTQMGQEVILRCVPISNHLYFYWYRQILGQKVEFLVSFYNNEISEKSEIFDDQFSVERPDGSNFTLKIRSTKLEDSAMYFCASTLTSGSTDTQYFGPGTRLTVL.

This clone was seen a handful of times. The CDR3 spells CASSQEVLIEPQHF. CDR3 DNA: TGTGCCAGCAGCCAAGAGGTACTAATTGAGCCCCAGCATTTT. The chain is built from TRBV3-1 (or the pseudogene TRBV3-2) and TRBJ1-5, with D uncertain. This CDR3 is 14 amino acids long. Trimming removed 0 bases at V and 8 bases at J, with 11 bases between. Germline V gene lookup returns CDR1 LGHDT and CDR2 YNNKEL (reference sequence).

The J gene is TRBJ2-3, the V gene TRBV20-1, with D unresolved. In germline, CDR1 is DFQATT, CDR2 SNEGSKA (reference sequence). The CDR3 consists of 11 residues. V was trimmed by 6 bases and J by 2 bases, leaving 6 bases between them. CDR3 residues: CSADNTDTQYF. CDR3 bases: TGCAGTGCCGACAACACAGATACGCAGTATTTT.

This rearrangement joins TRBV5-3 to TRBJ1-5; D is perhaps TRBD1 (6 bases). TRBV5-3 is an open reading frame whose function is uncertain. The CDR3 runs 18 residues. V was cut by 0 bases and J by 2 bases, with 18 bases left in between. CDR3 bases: TGTGCCAGAAGCTTGGAACGGGGCAACAGGGATGGCAATCAGCCCCAGCATTTT. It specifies CARSLERGNRDGNQPQHF.

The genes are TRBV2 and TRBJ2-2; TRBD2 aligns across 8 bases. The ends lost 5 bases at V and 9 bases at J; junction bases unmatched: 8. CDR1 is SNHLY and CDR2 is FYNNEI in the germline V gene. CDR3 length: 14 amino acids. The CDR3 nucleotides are TGTGCCAGCAGTCGGGAGCGGGGGATCTGGGAGCTGTTTTTT. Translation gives CASSRERGIWELFF.

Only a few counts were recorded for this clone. The CDR3 is CAWSLQDREAGYTF. The CDR3 DNA reads as TGTGCCTGGAGTCTCCAGGACAGGGAGGCTGGCTACACCTTC. The chain is built from TRBV30 and TRBJ1-2; TRBD1 agrees at 8 bases. Looked up from germline, CDR1 is GTSNPN and CDR2 is SVGIG (reference sequence). Germline trimming cut 2 bases from V and 7 bases from J; bases unmatched to any gene: 9. The CDR3 covers 14 residues.

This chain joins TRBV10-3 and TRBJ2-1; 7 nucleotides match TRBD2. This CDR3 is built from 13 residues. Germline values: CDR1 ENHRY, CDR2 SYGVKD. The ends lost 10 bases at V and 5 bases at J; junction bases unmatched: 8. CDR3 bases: TGTGCCACGCATAGCGGGCCAAACAATGAGCAGTTCTTC. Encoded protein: CATHSGPNNEQFF.

CDR3: CATSDARGGQETQYF. Written as DNA, the CDR3 is TGTGCCACCAGTGACGCCCGCGGAGGACAAGAGACCCAGTACTTC. The chain joins TRBV24-1 to TRBJ2-5, with D possibly matching TRBD2 (5 bases). CDR1 KGHDR and CDR2 SFDVKD come from the germline V gene. The CDR3 loop spans 15 amino acids. V was cut by 4 bases and J by 2 bases, with 13 bases left in between.

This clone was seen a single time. The CDR3 loop reads CASSLWGLSSNTGELFF. In DNA form, the CDR3 reads TGTGCCAGCAGTTTATGGGGGCTAAGCTCGAACACCGGGGAGCTGTTTTTT. V gene TRBV28 combines with J gene TRBJ2-2, with TRBD1 as a possible D gene (5 bases). V lost 0 bases, J lost 0 bases, and 11 bases lay in between. The CDR3 totals 17 residues. Per the germline V gene, CDR1 is MDHEN and CDR2 is SYDVKM.